The present TCR beta chain was sequenced within a study of identical twins. Notes on the study in general: The study reached conclusions through statistical analysis that was cross-sectional, not following the same donors.

Notes on this clonotype: Its antigen is currently unknown.

The length of the CDR3 is 15 residues. Trimming stripped 2 bases from V and 2 bases from J, with 12 bases between. The germline V gene has CDR1 SGHRS and CDR2 YFSETQ. One entry per CDR3 protein, called by TCRdb with MiXCR from the 5' RACE reads. The sample yields 1.5 million to 2 million distinct CDR3 sequences, roughly 35% seen once. The source material was cord blood. The receptor's source is a newborn girl in good health. V and J are TRBV5-1 and TRBJ2-3; maybe TRBD1 (6 bases). The CDR3 region has the DNA TGCGCCAGCAGCTTCCGGGACACTTCCACAGATACGCAGTATTTT. Protein product: CASSFRDTSTDTQYF.